These 17 T cell receptor beta chains share one sample of origin, sequenced in a study of neurological immune-mediated disorders. MiXCR was run by TCRdb on the 5' RACE reads, yielding one entry per CDR3 protein. The sample holds fewer than 55,000 distinct CDR3 sequences, approximately 12% seen once. Stated time point: longitudinal time-point 3. The sequenced sample consisted of PBMCs. The source of these receptors is a male donor with HTLV-1-associated myelopathy (HAM/TSP).

The chain carries TRBV20-1 and TRBJ2-7, with D tentatively TRBD2 (7 bases). Germline V gives CDR1 DFQATT, CDR2 SNEGSKA (reference sequence). V shed 1 base and J shed 2 bases, with 15 bases lying between them. The CDR3 totals 15 residues. As DNA, the CDR3 is TGCAGTGCTAGAGGGGACCGGGGGGCTCCCTACGAGCAGTACTTC. Translated: CSARGDRGAPYEQYF.

The CDR3 DNA is TGTGCCAGCAGTTACTTGCGAGGGGGGCCAAGAAGAGAGCAGTTCTTC. Its translation is CASSYLRGGPRREQFF. This chain connects TRBV6-2 or TRBV6-3 to TRBJ2-1; D may correspond to TRBD1 or TRBD2 (6 bases each). Per germline, CDR1 MNHEY and CDR2 SVGEGT. CDR3 length: 16 residues. Trimming removed 1 base from V and 10 bases from J, with 20 bases in between.

This clonotype was seen ten or more times. J is TRBJ2-7 and V is TRBV2; a possible D gene is TRBD1 (5 bases). This CDR3 has 12 residues. The ends were cut back, 8 bases at V and 1 base at J, with 9 bases in the middle. Germline assignment: CDR1 SNHLY and CDR2 FYNNEI. The CDR3 coding sequence is TGTGCCAGCGAAGGGGAATCCTACGAGCAGTACTTC. The encoded protein is CASEGESYEQYF.

This clonotype has a count of ten or more. The V gene is TRBV15, the J gene TRBJ1-5; D is ambiguous. The CDR3 is 15 residues long. Germline assignment: CDR1 LNHNV and CDR2 YYDKDF (reference sequence). V was cut by 0 bases and J by 0 bases, with 6 bases left in between. The CDR3 bases are TGTGCCACCAGCAGAGAGGTGGCTAGCAATCAGCCCCAGCATTTT. This gives the protein CATSREVASNQPQHF.

This clonotype was counted at least ten times. V gene TRBV7-2 combines with J gene TRBJ2-2; no definite D call. Germline loops: CDR1 SGHTA, CDR2 FQGNSA. The CDR3 is 16 residues long. The V gene lost 5 bases and the J gene lost 1 base, with 14 bases spanning the gap. As DNA, the CDR3 is TGTGCCAGCAGCCCTTCTCTGGGTCGGAACACCGGGGAGCTGTTTTTT. Protein sequence: CASSPSLGRNTGELFF.

In its sample, this clonotype was seen many times. The V and J genes are TRBV27 and TRBJ2-7, with 7 bases that match TRBD1. The junction had 7 bases not matched to a gene; V was cut back by 2 bases and J by 6 bases. Per germline, CDR1 MNHEY and CDR2 SMNVEV (reference sequence). CDR3 size: 14 residues. Here the CDR3 reads CASSLTLGGSEQYF. The CDR3 bases are TGTGCCAGCAGTTTAACCCTAGGGGGCAGCGAGCAGTACTTC.

This chain connects TRBV27 to TRBJ2-2, with 9 bases fitting TRBD1. The germline gives CDR1 MNHEY, CDR2 SMNVEV (reference sequence). The CDR3 contains 16 residues. V lost 4 bases and J lost 3; bases outside the gene matches: 6. The CDR3 loop reads CASSWAGQGYTGELFF. CDR3 coding DNA: TGTGCCAGCAGTTGGGCGGGACAGGGTTACACCGGGGAGCTGTTTTTT.

The chain has TRBV10-2 and TRBJ1-2; D is unclear. The V gene lost 0 bases and the J gene lost 4 bases, with 15 bases spanning the gap. Germline V gives CDR1 WSHSY, CDR2 SAAADI. The CDR3 runs to 16 residues. CDR3 loop: CASSESRALVGYGYTF. CDR3 nucleotide sequence: TGCGCCAGCAGTGAGTCGAGAGCCCTCGTGGGCTATGGCTACACCTTC.

This clonotype was picked up many times. The genes are TRBV11-3 and TRBJ1-1, with D possibly matching TRBD1 (6 bases). Germline V CDR1 and CDR2: SGHNT, YENEEA. The CDR3 loop spans 15 amino acids. V shed 4 bases and J shed 4 bases, with 16 bases lying between them. CDR3 loop: CASSSFNRDGTEAFF. CDR3 in DNA: TGTGCCAGCAGCTCCTTTAACAGGGACGGCACTGAAGCTTTCTTT.

In its sample, this clonotype was seen many times. The chain couples TRBV5-1 to TRBJ1-4; D call uncertain. The germline V and J ends were trimmed by 1 base and 5 bases, with 9 bases remaining between them. The germline gives CDR1 SGHRS, CDR2 YFSETQ. The CDR3 runs to 14 residues. CDR3 protein: CASSLRQLNEKLFF. CDR3 DNA sequence: TGCGCCAGCAGCTTGAGGCAGCTCAATGAAAAACTGTTTTTT.

This clonotype was detected many times. V and J are TRBV29-1 and TRBJ1-5, with D perhaps matching TRBD1 (6 bases). From germline, CDR1 is SQVTM and CDR2 ANQGSEA. This CDR3 has 13 amino acids. With 4 bases removed from V and 1 base from J, the gap between germline ends came to 8 bases. This chain's CDR3 is CSVGQGSNQPQHF. CDR3 nucleotide sequence: TGCAGCGTTGGGCAGGGGAGCAATCAGCCCCAGCATTTT.

This clonotype was detected ten times or more. V usage is TRBV28 and J usage is TRBJ1-1; D perhaps matches TRBD1 (6 bases). Germline V gene lookup returns CDR1 MDHEN and CDR2 SYDVKM. The V end was cut by 6 bases, the J end by 8 bases, with 10 bases between. The CDR3 runs 11 residues. This chain's CDR3 is CASRGTPEAFF. The CDR3, as DNA: TGTGCCAGCAGAGGGACACCCGAAGCTTTCTTT.

V is TRBV12-3 or TRBV12-4 and J is TRBJ1-2; TRBD1 aligns across 9 bases. CDR3 length: 15 residues. V lost 2 bases, J lost 8 bases, and 9 bases stayed unmatched. The CDR3 loop reads CASSLRTGAEEGYTF. The CDR3 bases are TGTGCCAGCAGTTTACGGACAGGGGCAGAGGAGGGCTACACCTTC.

The J gene is TRBJ1-5, the V gene TRBV7-9, with 7 bases aligning to TRBD1. The CDR3 spans 13 residues. V was pared by 5 bases and J by 5 bases, with 3 bases of the junction left unmatched. Germline loops: CDR1 SEHNR, CDR2 FQNEAQ (reference sequence). CDR3 in amino acids: CASSLQGDQPQHF. The DNA of the CDR3 is TGTGCCAGCAGCCTTCAGGGGGATCAGCCCCAGCATTTT. The variable domain in full, completed from reference TRBV7-9 and TRBJ1-5, reads DTGVSQNPRHKITKRGQNVTFRCDPISEHNRLYWYRQTLGQGPEFLTYFQNEAQLEKSRLLSDRFSAERPKGSFSTLEIQRTEQGDSAMYLCASSLQGDQPQHFGDGTRLSIL.

The chain is built from TRBV28 and TRBJ2-3; D ambiguous. Germline CDR1 MDHEN, CDR2 SYDVKM. This CDR3 is built from 16 residues. V was clipped by 3 bases and J by 4 bases, with 17 bases between them. The CDR3 sequence: CASSFVRVPHPDTQYF. CDR3 DNA: TGTGCCAGCAGTTTTGTCCGTGTCCCCCACCCAGATACGCAGTATTTT.

This clonotype was seen many times. The genes are TRBV28 and TRBJ2-7; 8 bases are a match to TRBD1. V was clipped by 6 bases and J by 3 bases; unmatched bases: 10. Germline V gene lookup returns CDR1 MDHEN and CDR2 SYDVKM. The CDR3 covers 15 residues. The CDR3 reads CASRTDRGASYEQYF. The CDR3 nucleotides read TGTGCCAGCAGGACCGACAGGGGAGCTAGCTACGAGCAGTACTTC. Combining the CDR3 with reference TRBV28 and TRBJ2-7 gives the whole variable domain DVKVTQSSRYLVKRTGEKVFLECVQDMDHENMFWYRQDPGLGLRLIYFSYDVKMKEKGDIPEGYSVSREKKERFSLILESASTNQTSMYLCASRTDRGASYEQYFGPGTRLTVT.

This chain connects TRBV10-3 to TRBJ2-3, with 8 bases lining up with TRBD2. This CDR3 is built from 14 residues. The junction had 6 bases not matched to a gene; V was cut back by 5 bases and J by 5 bases. The germline V gene has CDR1 ENHRY and CDR2 SYGVKD. The CDR3 sequence is CAISSGGRGDTQYF. Here the CDR3 DNA reads TGTGCCATCAGTTCGGGGGGGCGAGGAGATACGCAGTATTTT.